The 21 T cell receptor beta chains given below trace back to one sample, sequenced in a study of blood T cell repertoires in COVID-19 (TCRdb year 2020). To prepare the library, the immunoSEQ multiplex PCR assay was applied. Not all clones reach the TCRdb copy of this immuneACCESS table, which keeps in-frame sequences only. Checked studies attribute under half of the gap to unresolved V genes and leave the rest unexplained. The sample table lists 120,000 or so clones, around 86% of them with a count of one. The ten biggest clones cover 27% of the sample. Sequences were obtained from peripheral blood. Receptors originate from an elderly woman with acute or convalescent COVID-19.

The V call is TRBV5-1, the J call TRBJ1-5; 12 positions match TRBD1. The CDR3 is made up of 16 amino acids. The V and J ends lost 4 bases and 5 bases, in that order; junction bases with no gene match: 7. Germline CDR1 SGHRS, CDR2 YFSETQ. The CDR3 DNA follows: TGCGCCAGCAGCCCCGGGACAGGGGGCCTCGATCAGCCCCAGCATTTT. Its translation is CASSPGTGGLDQPQHF.

The chain has TRBV29-1 and TRBJ1-1; a possible D gene is TRBD1 (5 bases). The V end was cut by 7 bases, the J end by 4 bases, with 13 bases between. CDR3 length: 12 amino acids. CDR1 is SQVTM, CDR2 ANQGSEA, per germline. The CDR3 sequence is CSALRGSTEAFF. The CDR3 bases are TGCAGCGCCCTGCGGGGGAGCACTGAAGCTTTCTTT.

The chain links TRBV4-1 to TRBJ2-7, with D maybe TRBD1 (7 bases). The CDR3 sequence is 16 residues long. CDR1 is MGHRA and CDR2 is YSYEKL in the germline V gene. V lost 4 bases and J 3 bases, leaving 19 bases between the germline ends. The CDR3 nucleotides are TGCGCCAGCAGCCCCGAGGGTGTCAGGGGGGTCTACGAGCAGTACTTC. This sequence encodes CASSPEGVRGVYEQYF.

This clone appeared a single time. The chain is built from TRBV19 and TRBJ1-6; 7 bases map to TRBD1. Germline lookup yields CDR1 LNHDA and CDR2 SQIVND (reference sequence). J gave up 9 bases and V 2 bases, and 10 bases lay outside the gene matches. The CDR3 runs to 16 residues. This CDR3 reads CASSISATGAGSPLHF. CDR3 sequence (DNA): TGTGCCAGTAGTATAAGTGCTACAGGGGCGGGTTCACCCCTCCACTTT.

The chain joins TRBV28 to TRBJ1-5; 7 nucleotides line up with TRBD1. Germline CDR1 reads MDHEN; CDR2 reads SYDVKM. CDR3 length: 13 amino acids. V gave up 5 bases and J gave up 5 bases; unmatched junction bases: 3. CDR3 protein: CASSPTGHQPQHF. In DNA form, the CDR3 reads TGTGCCAGCAGTCCGACAGGGCATCAGCCCCAGCATTTT.

V gene TRBV27 combines with J gene TRBJ2-3, with a weak D call TRBD1 (5 bases). The CDR3 loop spans 15 amino acids. Germline V gives CDR1 MNHEY, CDR2 SMNVEV (reference sequence). Trimming stripped 3 bases from V and 5 bases from J, with 15 bases between. Written as DNA, the CDR3 is TGTGCCAGCAGTTTCGTTATAAGGGGATTAGATACGCAGTATTTT. Residues: CASSFVIRGLDTQYF.

The J gene is TRBJ1-1, the V gene TRBV11-3, with 9 bases matching TRBD1. Trimming took 4 bases from V and 0 from J; bases not matched to a gene: 9. Germline V gene data show CDR1 as SGHNT and CDR2 as YENEEA. The CDR3 runs to 17 residues. This chain's CDR3 is CASSSRTGEGMNTEAFF. CDR3 DNA: TGTGCCAGCAGCTCCAGGACAGGGGAGGGCATGAACACTGAAGCTTTCTTT. The whole variable domain, filled in from reference TRBV11-3 and TRBJ1-1, reads EAGVVQSPRYKIIEKKQPVAFWCNPISGHNTLYWYLQNLGQGPELLIRYENEEAVDDSQLPKDRFSAERLKGVDSTLKIQPAELGDSAVYLCASSSRTGEGMNTEAFFGQGTRLTVV.

This chain uses TRBV27 with TRBJ2-5; 12 bases align to TRBD2. CDR1 and CDR2 (germline): MNHEY, SMNVEV (reference sequence). Losses at the gene ends were 5 bases for V and 1 base for J; bases not matched to a gene: 2. This CDR3 region has 15 residues. The CDR3 nucleotides read TGTGCCAGCAGTGGACTAGCGGGACTCCAAGAGACCCAGTACTTC. Its translation is CASSGLAGLQETQYF.

The chain is built from TRBV3-1 (or the pseudogene TRBV3-2) and TRBJ2-4, with D uncertain. Germline CDR1 LGHDT, CDR2 YNNKEL (reference sequence). The CDR3 is made up of 15 amino acids. The germline V and J ends were trimmed by 1 base and 0 bases, with 7 bases remaining between them. The CDR3 is CASSQGSLAKNIQYF. The CDR3 bases are TGTGCCAGCAGCCAAGGAAGCCTAGCCAAAAACATTCAGTACTTC.

Concerning this clone itself: Other DNA sequences within the sample encode an identical CDR3. This chain links TRBV5-1 with TRBJ1-2; unclear D gene. Germline-derived CDR1 and CDR2 are SGHRS and YFSETQ. Trimming shortened V by 2 bases and J by 4 bases, and 9 bases separated the two germline ends. The length of the CDR3 is 13 residues. The CDR3 DNA reads TGCGCCAGCAGCTTCGACTCGGGCTATGGCTACACCTTC. Its translation is CASSFDSGYGYTF.

The chain carries TRBV3-1 (or the pseudogene TRBV3-2) and TRBJ1-2; D is undetermined. V lost 0 bases, J lost 4 bases, and 12 bases lay in between. This CDR3 has 15 amino acids. CDR1 and CDR2 from the germline V gene are LGHDT and YNNKEL (reference sequence). CDR3 protein: CASSQEVGRTYGYTF. Written as DNA, the CDR3 is TGTGCCAGCAGCCAAGAGGTTGGGAGGACCTATGGCTACACCTTC.

The chain couples TRBV7-2 to TRBJ1-2; 9 bases fit TRBD1. Germline lookup yields CDR1 SGHTA and CDR2 FQGNSA. The V and J ends lost 2 bases and 7 bases, in that order; junction bases with no gene match: 8. The CDR3 covers 15 residues. The CDR3 nucleotides are TGTGCCAGCAGCTTATCCGGGACAGGGTGGGGTGGCTACACCTTC. Its protein product is CASSLSGTGWGGYTF.

V is TRBV5-5 and J is TRBJ2-4; TRBD1 is a possible D gene (5 bases). The CDR3 has 14 residues. Per the germline V gene, CDR1 is SGHKS and CDR2 is YYEKEE (reference sequence). Deletions cut 0 bases from V and 5 bases from J, with 9 bases between. Here the CDR3 DNA reads TGTGCCAGCAGCTTGGCTCAAGGGGAAAACATTCAGTACTTC. This gives the protein CASSLAQGENIQYF.

The CDR3 reads CASSPLQEDYGYTF. In nucleotides, the CDR3 is TGTGCCAGCTCACCACTACAGGAAGACTATGGCTACACCTTC. The chain combines TRBV18 with TRBJ1-2; possibly TRBD1 for D (5 bases). Germline V gene sequence: CDR1 KGHSH, CDR2 LQKENI. V lost 1 base and J 3 bases, leaving 9 bases between the germline ends. The CDR3 runs to 14 residues.

With respect to this clone: No DNA is shown, since the ends of the CDR3 on it are uncertain; the CDR3 is the one TCRdb lists. The chain links TRBV28 to TRBJ1-2; no DNA check was done on the table's D call, TRBD1. The CDR3 is made up of 15 amino acids, end residues included. The germline gives CDR1 MDHEN, CDR2 SYDVKM. CDR3 residues: CASSLWGRGASAASF.

The rearrangement uses TRBV5-4 and TRBJ2-3; D possibly corresponds to TRBD2 (5 bases). With 5 bases removed from V and 0 bases from J, the gap between germline ends came to 16 bases. Germline CDR1 and CDR2: SGHNT and YYREEE (reference sequence). The CDR3 runs 16 residues. The CDR3 protein is CASRLGQRTSTDTQYF. For the CDR3, the DNA is TGTGCCAGCAGACTTGGCCAGCGGACGAGCACAGATACGCAGTATTTT.

The J gene is TRBJ1-2, the V gene TRBV5-8; 9 bases are a match to TRBD1. Germline values: CDR1 SGHTS, CDR2 YDEGEE. The CDR3 length is 17 residues. The V and J ends lost 4 bases and 2 bases, in that order; junction bases with no gene match: 12. CDR3 in amino acids: CASSPDLDRGINYGYTF. Here the CDR3 DNA reads TGTGCCAGCAGCCCGGACCTAGACAGGGGGATAAACTATGGCTACACCTTC.

The chain combines TRBV5-5 with TRBJ2-1; a weak D match, TRBD1 (6 bases). The CDR3 is 16 residues long. Germline lookup yields CDR1 SGHKS and CDR2 YYEKEE (reference sequence). Trimming stripped 3 bases from V and 8 bases from J, with 21 bases between. This CDR3 reads CASSWRTGTSEDEQFF. The CDR3, as DNA: TGTGCCAGCAGCTGGAGAACCGGGACAAGCGAGGATGAGCAGTTCTTC. The full variable domain, with the rest looked up from reference TRBV5-5 and TRBJ2-1, is DAGVTQSPTHLIKTRGQQVTLRCSPISGHKSVSWYQQVLGQGPQFIFQYYEKEERGRGNFPDRFSARQFPNYSSELNVNALLLGDSALYLCASSWRTGTSEDEQFFGPGTRLTVL.

The chain joins TRBV9 to TRBJ1-1; a possible D gene is TRBD1 (6 bases). Looked up from germline, CDR1 is SGDLS and CDR2 is YYNGEE. The CDR3 has 13 amino acids. V lost 0 bases, J lost 11 bases, and 14 bases lay in between. The CDR3 sequence is CASSVDLQGSAFF. CDR3 sequence (DNA): TGTGCCAGCAGCGTAGACTTACAGGGCTCGGCTTTCTTT.

The J gene is TRBJ1-2, the V gene TRBV4-3; weak D call: TRBD1 (5 bases). The germline V gene encodes CDR1 LGHNA and CDR2 YSLEER. The length of the CDR3 is 18 residues. Between the trimmed V and J ends, which lost 0 bases and 7 bases, there was a span of 24 bases. The CDR3 coding sequence is TGCGCCAGCAGCCAAGAAGTCACCCAATCGGGGGGGTTTTCTGGCTACACCTTC. As protein: CASSQEVTQSGGFSGYTF.

The chain employs TRBV28 and TRBJ1-3; 8 bases line up with TRBD1. This CDR3 comprises 15 residues. V was clipped by 8 bases and J by 1 base; unmatched bases: 7. Germline-derived CDR1 and CDR2 are MDHEN and SYDVKM. CDR3: CASQTGGDSGNTIYF. The CDR3 region has the DNA TGTGCCAGCCAAACAGGGGGGGATTCTGGAAACACCATATATTTT.